The clone carrying this T cell receptor (beta chain) was observed a single time. The target antigen is unknown. Other DNA sequences in this specimen translate into the identical CDR3. The study drew all its donors from Caucasian adults living in Nashville, Tennessee. Each subset's genomic DNA was shared equally among a number of immunoSEQ plates. Method: immunoSEQ multiplex PCR; TCRdb's copy keeps in-frame clones and lacks some. The data show under 2.5 million clones, about 90% seen once. The data stem from a study of shared clonotypes between healthy human individuals. Study-wide results and limits: An anticipated effect of sequencing depth on clonotype sharing among donors was recognized. Only blood was sampled; tissue repertoires likely differ.

This CDR3 has 13 residues. Germline V gives CDR1 SGHTA, CDR2 FQGTGA. V was pared by 5 bases and J by 2 bases, with 8 bases between. Sequencing was carried out using naive CD4+ T cells from PBMCs. Subset described: CD45RA+ positively selected. The rearrangement links TRBV7-3 to TRBJ2-3, with D maybe TRBD1 (6 bases). The TCR comes from a man between 18 and 35 years old in good health. Some clones in this sample may be carry-over from other donors' samples. The CDR3 sequence: CASSPGATDTQYF. Written as DNA, the CDR3 is TGTGCCAGCAGCCCAGGGGCCACAGATACGCAGTATTTT.